What follows are 11 T cell receptor beta chains derived from one specimen sequenced in a study of blood T cell repertoires in COVID-19. Only in-frame clones appear in the TCRdb table, and some are missing; sequencing was by immunoSEQ multiplex PCR. The repertoire holds around 150,000 clones, more than 75% seen once, with roughly 4% in the top ten. Material for sequencing was peripheral blood. These TCRs come from a woman aged 40 to 50 with acute or convalescent COVID-19.

This chain joins TRBV11-3 and TRBJ2-7, with 9 positions matching TRBD1. V lost 3 bases and J lost 4; bases outside the gene matches: 7. CDR1 SGHNT and CDR2 YENEEA come from the germline V gene. The CDR3 sequence is 15 residues long. The CDR3 is CASSLGSGQGYEQYF. The DNA for the CDR3 is TGTGCCAGCAGCTTGGGATCGGGACAGGGTTACGAGCAGTACTTC.

The gene calls are TRBV28 and TRBJ1-1; possibly TRBD1 for D (6 bases). V was cut by 9 bases and J by 0 bases, with 17 bases left in between. Germline values: CDR1 MDHEN, CDR2 SYDVKM. The CDR3 covers 15 residues. CDR3 protein: CASSTNDRLNTEAFF. In DNA, the CDR3 is TGTGCCAGTAGCACAAATGACAGGCTGAACACTGAAGCTTTCTTT.

This sequence joins TRBV9 and TRBJ2-5; maybe TRBD2 (5 bases). Germline loops: CDR1 SGDLS, CDR2 YYNGEE. This CDR3 has 13 amino acids. Trimming stripped 3 bases from V and 5 bases from J, with 11 bases between. CDR3 coding DNA: TGTGCCAGCAGCGAGGACTGGGAGGAGACCCAGTACTTC. Amino acids: CASSEDWEETQYF.

Only one count was recorded for this clone. The chain combines TRBV24-1 with TRBJ1-1, with no clear D. The CDR3 totals 18 residues. Germline loops: CDR1 KGHDR, CDR2 SFDVKD. Trimming shortened V by 3 bases and J by 5 bases, and 24 bases separated the two germline ends. The CDR3 DNA sequence: TGTGCCACCAGTGATGGCCGGGTGATAGTATTCCGGGGTACTGAAGCTTTCTTT. Its translation: CATSDGRVIVFRGTEAFF.

The chain uses TRBV5-1 and TRBJ2-3; D unresolved. CDR3 length equals 14 residues. Germline CDR1 is SGHRS and CDR2 is YFSETQ. The germline V and J ends were trimmed by 0 bases and 0 bases, with 5 bases remaining between them. The CDR3 here is CASSLDTSTDTQYF. Here the CDR3 DNA reads TGCGCCAGCAGCTTGGACACAAGCACAGATACGCAGTATTTT.

V usage is TRBV7-3 and J usage is TRBJ1-6, with 7 bases fitting TRBD1. The ends lost 5 bases at V and 7 bases at J; junction bases unmatched: 8. Per germline, CDR1 SGHTA and CDR2 FQGTGA. The CDR3 runs 15 residues. This CDR3 is CASSISGQINSPLHF. The CDR3 nucleotides read TGTGCCAGCAGCATATCGGGACAGATAAATTCACCCCTCCACTTT.

A few counts support this clone. This chain joins TRBV6-4 and TRBJ2-1, with a possible D match to TRBD2 (6 bases). The CDR3 spans 15 residues. V was pared by 0 bases and J by 4 bases, with 10 bases between. Germline loops: CDR1 MRHNA, CDR2 SNTAGT. The CDR3 sequence: CASSDSRGQYNEQFF. CDR3 nucleotide sequence: TGTGCCAGCAGTGACTCGCGGGGCCAGTACAATGAGCAGTTCTTC.

This chain uses TRBV7-2 with TRBJ2-1, with TRBD1 as a possible D gene (5 bases). There are 16 residues in the CDR3. Germline V lookup: CDR1 SGHTA, CDR2 FQGNSA. With 1 base removed from V and 0 bases from J, the gap between germline ends came to 10 bases. The chain's CDR3 is CASSLVADSSYNEQFF. The CDR3 DNA is TGTGCCAGCAGCTTAGTCGCAGACAGCTCCTACAATGAGCAGTTCTTC.

The chain carries TRBV2 and TRBJ1-6; no reliable D call. Germline values: CDR1 SNHLY, CDR2 FYNNEI. The CDR3 extends over 12 amino acids. V was pared by 10 bases and J by 8 bases, with 12 bases between. This CDR3 is CATSALDSPLHF. In nucleotides, the CDR3 is TGTGCCACCTCTGCCCTAGATTCACCCCTCCACTTT.

The gene calls are TRBV2 and TRBJ1-2; 9 bases are a match to TRBD1. The germline V gene has CDR1 SNHLY and CDR2 FYNNEI. This CDR3 contains 13 residues. V dropped 7 bases and J dropped 4; count of bases not matched to a gene: 4. CDR3 sequence: CASTGQGVYGYTF. Written as DNA, the CDR3 is TGTGCCAGCACGGGACAGGGTGTCTATGGCTACACCTTC.

The gene calls are TRBV29-1 and TRBJ1-2; 7 bases are shared with TRBD1. The CDR3 spans 14 residues. CDR1 and CDR2 (germline): SQVTM, ANQGSEA. V shed 1 base and J 3 bases; nucleotides not matched to a gene: 5. CDR3: CSVEGQGGYYGYTF. CDR3 DNA: TGCAGCGTTGAAGGACAGGGTGGTTACTATGGCTACACCTTC.